This TCR beta chain was obtained from a study of T cell responses to AZD1222 COVID-19 vaccine. The CDR3 runs 15 residues. Germline CDR1 and CDR2: LGHNA and YNFKEQ. V dropped 4 bases and J dropped 0 bases, with 11 bases sitting between them. TCRdb keeps only in-frame clones here, not all; method: immunoSEQ multiplex PCR. The sample lists 130,000 or so clones, 92% occurring once. With regard to this clone: No antigen is known for it.

Study-wide points: Spike regions recognized by vaccine-associated CD4 TCRs spanned the protein, led by 160-218 and 743-854. Repertoires were sampled only after the peak T cell response.

The TCR comes from an adult in good health. The specimen comprised peripheral blood, sampled on day 0 of AZD1222 vaccination. The genes are TRBV4-2 and TRBJ2-3, with a tentative D call TRBD2 (5 bases). The CDR3 sequence is CASSPRTGSTDTQYF. The CDR3 DNA follows: TGTGCCAGCAGCCCGCGAACGGGGAGCACAGATACGCAGTATTTT.